The clone carrying this T cell receptor beta chain was observed a single time. Its antigen is undetermined. Generated by immunoSEQ multiplex PCR, the TCRdb table keeps only in-frame clones and is missing some. The data show 20,000 to 25,000 clones, with less than 95% seen just once and about 0.47% held by the top ten. This sample was included in a study of graft-versus-host responses after intestinal transplantation. Study summary: Recipients received multivisceral, liver-intestinal, or isolated intestinal transplants. Anti-thymocyte globulin induction, then tacrolimus and steroids for around 3 years, went to all recipients.

Study-wide findings and caveats: Detected in recipient marrow were GvH clones, some of which were first observed in ileum or blood. Patients with graft-donor T cell macrochimerism had high graft-versus-host to host-versus-graft clonal ratios in allografts.

The CDR3 loop spans 13 amino acids. CDR1 is MNHEY and CDR2 is SVGAGI in the germline V gene. The V end was cut by 5 bases, the J end by 8 bases, with 15 bases between. The TCR was taken from a human patient who received an intestinal transplant, so some T cells may come from the graft donor. The input for sequencing was PBMCs, taken 156 days after intestinal transplant. The chain joins TRBV6-5 to TRBJ1-2, with D possibly matching TRBD1 (5 bases). CDR3 residues: CASSEAGGSGYTF. In nucleotides, the CDR3 is TGTGCCAGCAGTGAAGCCGGGGGTAGCGGCTACACCTTC.